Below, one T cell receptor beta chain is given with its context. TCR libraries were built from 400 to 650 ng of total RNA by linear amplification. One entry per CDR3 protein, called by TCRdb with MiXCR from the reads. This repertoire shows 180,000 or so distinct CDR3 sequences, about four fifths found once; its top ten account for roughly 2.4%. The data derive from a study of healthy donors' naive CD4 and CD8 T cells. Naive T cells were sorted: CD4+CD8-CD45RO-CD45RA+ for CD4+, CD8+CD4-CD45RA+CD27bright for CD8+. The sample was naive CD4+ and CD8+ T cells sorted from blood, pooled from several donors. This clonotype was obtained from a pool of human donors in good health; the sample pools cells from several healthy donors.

The CDR3 loop reads CASSLEFLASGELFF. CDR3 bases: TGTGCCAGCAGCTTAGAGTTCCTAGCCTCCGGGGAGCTGTTTTTT. The chain recombines TRBV11-2 with TRBJ2-2; a weak D match, TRBD2 (5 bases). Trimming took 0 bases from V and 6 from J, leaving 11 bases between them. Germline CDR1 is SGHAT and CDR2 is FQNNGV. The CDR3 is 15 residues long.